A single sample gave rise to the 12 T cell receptor beta chains below, sequenced in a study of response to subunit inactivated influenza vaccine. TCRdb reanalysed the RT-PCR reads using MiXCR and keeps one entry per CDR3 protein. The sample records about 700,000 distinct CDR3 sequences, more than 11% being singletons. Sample: PBMCs from blood, taken 14 to 15 days before vaccination. Every receptor here comes from a man aged 45 to 65 who received an inactivated influenza vaccine.

The V call is TRBV20-1, the J call TRBJ2-1, with 7 bases that match TRBD1. The CDR3 loop spans 14 amino acids. V lost 6 bases, J lost 1 base, and 6 bases stayed unmatched. The germline V gene encodes CDR1 DFQATT and CDR2 SNEGSKA (reference sequence). The CDR3 sequence is CSATRQGSYNEQFF. The CDR3 coding sequence is TGCAGTGCAACTCGACAGGGTTCCTACAATGAGCAGTTCTTC.

V usage is TRBV2 and J usage is TRBJ1-5, with D perhaps TRBD1 (6 bases). Germline CDR1 is SNHLY and CDR2 is FYNNEI. V lost 6 bases and J lost 6, with 18 bases in between. This CDR3 has 15 amino acids. The CDR3 sequence: CASSARQVTGQPQHF. CDR3 nucleotides: TGTGCCAGCAGCGCAAGACAGGTGACGGGTCAGCCCCAGCATTTT.

This clonotype occurred many times. V is TRBV6-2 or TRBV6-3 and J is TRBJ2-3; no reliable D call. V was shortened by 2 bases and J by 6 bases, with 9 bases between the two germline ends. CDR1 is MNHEY, CDR2 SVGEGT, per germline. The CDR3 is 13 amino acids. CDR3 in DNA: TGTGCCAGCAGTTACGGATCCGGGGATACGCAGTATTTT. It encodes CASSYGSGDTQYF.

V gene TRBV12-3 or TRBV12-4 combines with J gene TRBJ2-2; D tentatively reads TRBD1 or TRBD2 (5 bases each). Trimming removed 1 base at V and 2 bases at J, with 11 bases between. The CDR3 extends over 16 amino acids. For the CDR3, the DNA is TGTGCCAGCAGTTTAGTCGGGACGGAAAACACCGGGGAGCTGTTTTTT. This codes for CASSLVGTENTGELFF.

This clonotype showed up many times. The DNA for the CDR3 is TGCAGTGCCTCCCTTAGCTCTAGCACAGATACGCAGTATTTT. Translated, it gives CSASLSSSTDTQYF. This chain connects TRBV20-1 to TRBJ2-3; D is ambiguous. This CDR3 has 14 amino acids. Per the germline V gene, CDR1 is DFQATT and CDR2 is SNEGSKA (reference sequence). Trimming left V 6 bases short and J 0 bases short, with 13 bases between.

The chain combines TRBV20-1 with TRBJ2-7; 8 positions agree with TRBD2. Germline trimming cut 0 bases from V and 3 bases from J; bases unmatched to any gene: 13. The germline V gene encodes CDR1 DFQATT and CDR2 SNEGSKA (reference sequence). The CDR3 is made up of 17 amino acids. In DNA, the CDR3 is TGCAGTGCTAGAGATCTAAAAGCGGGGGCCCTCCTCTACGAGCAGTACTTC. It codes for CSARDLKAGALLYEQYF.

This clonotype was counted ten times or more. This chain connects TRBV5-1 to TRBJ2-3, with TRBD2 matching 9 bases. Germline values: CDR1 SGHRS, CDR2 YFSETQ. The CDR3 length is 14 residues. V lost 3 bases to trimming and J lost 5 bases; unmatched junction nucleotides: 4. CDR3 DNA: TGCGCCAGCAGCTCGGGACTAGCTGGAGATACGCAGTATTTT. This gives the protein CASSSGLAGDTQYF.

This rearrangement joins TRBV20-1 to TRBJ2-5; unclear D gene. The germline V and J ends were trimmed by 2 bases and 0 bases, with 13 bases remaining between them. In germline, CDR1 is DFQATT, CDR2 SNEGSKA (reference sequence). This CDR3 is built from 15 residues. CDR3 loop: CSARPEPDYQETQYF. For the CDR3, the DNA is TGCAGTGCTAGACCCGAACCCGATTACCAAGAGACCCAGTACTTC.

The rearrangement uses TRBV12-3 or TRBV12-4 and TRBJ2-7; TRBD2 might be the D (5 bases). This CDR3 is built from 12 residues. Trimming pared 8 bases from V and 7 bases from J, leaving 15 bases between. For the CDR3, the DNA is TGTGCCAGCGGGAGAGGAGGTGGAGAGCAGTACTTC. This encodes CASGRGGGEQYF.

The chain links TRBV6-5 to TRBJ2-1; TRBD1 is a possible D gene (6 bases). The ends were cut back, 2 bases at V and 4 bases at J, with 12 bases in the middle. Germline CDR1 is MNHEY and CDR2 is SVGAGI. The CDR3 consists of 15 residues. The CDR3 protein is CASSYDSGVYNEQFF. The CDR3 coding sequence is TGTGCCAGCAGTTACGACTCAGGGGTGTACAATGAGCAGTTCTTC.

This clonotype was seen only a few times. The chain uses TRBV28 and TRBJ1-5; D not resolved. Germline V gene data show CDR1 as MDHEN and CDR2 as SYDVKM. V was cut by 1 base and J by 12 bases, with 7 bases left in between. The length of the CDR3 is 11 residues. The CDR3 is CASSLLRDQHF. In DNA, the CDR3 is TGTGCCAGCAGTTTATTGAGGGACCAGCATTTT.

The V and J genes are TRBV7-9 and TRBJ2-7, with TRBD2 identical over 10 bases. CDR1 and CDR2 from the germline V gene are SEHNR and FQNEAQ (reference sequence). The CDR3 totals 15 residues. V gave up 5 bases and J gave up 5 bases; unmatched junction bases: 9. In nucleotides, the CDR3 is TGTGCCAGCAGCATCGGGACTAGCGAAAGCCACGAGCAGTACTTC. Encoded protein: CASSIGTSESHEQYF.